The 20 T cell receptor beta chains listed next were all sequenced from one sample in a study of T cells in Graves' hyperthyroidism and ophthalmopathy. Amplified TCR beta CDR3 regions came from RNA transcripts. Researchers ran a first-round RT-PCR on the TCR CDR3 using the HTBI primer set. Via MiXCR, TCRdb re-called the multiplex PCR reads, giving one row per CDR3 protein. The sample records a few hundred thousand distinct CDR3 sequences, 46% being singletons. Sequencing was done on a sample of peripheral blood or thyroid tissue (not recorded which). The receptor set was obtained from a woman younger than 30 with Graves' hyperthyroidism.

The rearrangement uses TRBV20-1 and TRBJ2-7; 7 bases line up with TRBD2. The last part of the DNA fits TRBJ2-1 better; the J call may be wrong. Germline V gene lookup returns CDR1 DFQATT and CDR2 SNEGSKA (reference sequence). The CDR3 runs to 13 residues. This CDR3 is CSARAGGNNEQFF. The CDR3 DNA follows: TGCAGTGCTAGAGCGGGAGGCAACAATGAGCAGTTCTTC.

A remark on this clonotype: A much larger clone lies a single base off, so this may be a read error. V gene TRBV7-6 combines with J gene TRBJ2-7; no definite D call. In germline, CDR1 is SGHVS, CDR2 FNYEAQ. The CDR3 consists of 14 residues. V was cut by 4 bases and J by 5 bases, with 15 bases left in between. The CDR3 here is CASSSYPTADEQYF. CDR3 DNA sequence: TGTGCCAGCAGCTCCTATCCGACCGCCGACGAGCAGTACTTC.

The chain is built from TRBV10-3 and TRBJ1-1; 8 bases are a match to TRBD1. CDR1 and CDR2 from the germline V gene are ENHRY and SYGVKD. The CDR3 totals 15 residues. V trimming: 4 bases; J trimming: 1 base; junction bases outside the gene matches: 5. The CDR3 loop reads CAISADRAENTEAFF. The CDR3 nucleotides are TGTGCCATCAGTGCGGACAGGGCAGAGAACACTGAAGCTTTCTTT.

The chain combines TRBV29-1 with TRBJ1-1; 8 bases are shared with TRBD1. V shed 7 bases and J 2 bases; nucleotides not matched to a gene: 6. CDR1 SQVTM and CDR2 ANQGSEA come from the germline V gene. The CDR3 loop spans 13 amino acids. Written as DNA, the CDR3 is TGCAGCGCGGGACAGGCCGTCAACACTGAAGCTTTCTTT. Residues: CSAGQAVNTEAFF.

V gene TRBV2 combines with J gene TRBJ2-7, with D possibly being TRBD1 (7 bases). V lost 5 bases and J lost 2, with 13 bases in between. There are 14 residues in the CDR3. Germline V gene lookup returns CDR1 SNHLY and CDR2 FYNNEI. CDR3: CASSWTGGAYEQYF. DNA for the CDR3: TGTGCCAGCAGTTGGACAGGAGGGGCCTACGAGCAGTACTTC. The full variable domain, its missing parts supplied by reference TRBV2 and TRBJ2-7, is EPEVTQTPSHQVTQMGQEVILRCVPISNHLYFYWYRQILGQKVEFLVSFYNNEISEKSEIFDDQFSVERPDGSNFTLKIRSTKLEDSAMYFCASSWTGGAYEQYFGPGTRLTVT.

This clonotype appeared many times. The chain has TRBV2 and TRBJ1-5; 9 nucleotides align to TRBD1. This CDR3 comprises 14 residues. The V and J ends lost 7 bases and 1 base, in that order; junction bases with no gene match: 2. Germline V gene lookup returns CDR1 SNHLY and CDR2 FYNNEI. The CDR3 DNA sequence: TGTGCCAGCAACGGACAGGGGAGCAATCAGCCCCAGCATTTT. Encoded protein: CASNGQGSNQPQHF.

This clonotype has ten or more counts. The genes are TRBV19 and TRBJ1-5; a weak D match, TRBD1 (6 bases). The germline V gene has CDR1 LNHDA and CDR2 SQIVND (reference sequence). The CDR3 extends over 14 amino acids. The germline V and J ends were trimmed by 3 bases and 5 bases, with 11 bases remaining between them. DNA for the CDR3: TGTGCCAGTAGTATTATTACAGGGTATCAGCCCCAGCATTTT. It is translated as CASSIITGYQPQHF.

The chain joins TRBV7-2 to TRBJ1-6; the match to TRBD1 covers 8 bases. The CDR3 sequence is 14 residues long. The germline gives CDR1 SGHTA, CDR2 FQGNSA. J gave up 10 bases and V 3 bases, and 5 bases lay outside the gene matches. The CDR3 spells CASSFDRGISPLHF. In nucleotides, the CDR3 is TGTGCCAGCAGCTTCGACAGGGGAATCTCACCCCTCCACTTT.

The genes are TRBV29-1 and TRBJ2-2; D not resolved. This CDR3 region has 10 residues. Looked up from germline, CDR1 is SQVTM and CDR2 is ANQGSEA. The germline V and J ends were trimmed by 7 bases and 7 bases, with 7 bases remaining between them. CDR3 in DNA: TGCAGCGCCCAACGCGGGGAGCTGTTTTTT. Encoded protein: CSAQRGELFF.

In its sample, this clonotype was seen a few times. Without the conserved terminal phenylalanine or tryptophan, this CDR3 likely stems from a read error. The chain carries TRBV25-1 and TRBJ1-2; maybe TRBD1 (6 bases). The V gene lost 7 bases and the J gene lost 4 bases, with 19 bases spanning the gap. CDR1 and CDR2 from the germline V gene are MGHDK and SYGVNS. The CDR3 runs to 15 residues. The CDR3 DNA follows: TGTGCCAGCACCTCCCAAGGGGGGGTTCTCTATGGCTACACCCTC. It is translated as CASTSQGGVLYGYTL.

This chain links TRBV6-5 with TRBJ1-1, with 7 bases aligning to TRBD1. With V trimmed by 6 bases and J by 5 bases, 9 bases remained unmatched. The CDR3 covers 14 residues. CDR1 is MNHEY, CDR2 SVGAGI, per germline. The CDR3 loop is CASREGAVITEAFF. The CDR3 nucleotides are TGTGCCAGCAGGGAGGGGGCGGTTATAACTGAAGCTTTCTTT.

V is TRBV10-3 and J is TRBJ1-1; the D is unclear. V lost 4 bases to trimming and J lost 1 base, with 10 bases between them. CDR3 length: 14 amino acids. Germline V CDR1 and CDR2: ENHRY, SYGVKD. The CDR3 nucleotides read TGTGCCATCAGTGTCGGGGATGAGAACACTGAAGCTTTCTTT. This sequence encodes CAISVGDENTEAFF.

The V call is TRBV20-1, the J call TRBJ1-6; 8 nucleotides match TRBD1. J was trimmed by 6 bases and V by 3 bases; bases with no gene match: 4. In germline, CDR1 is DFQATT, CDR2 SNEGSKA (reference sequence). The CDR3 has 14 amino acids. CDR3 loop: CSASLDRVNSPLHF. CDR3 bases: TGCAGTGCTAGCTTGGACAGGGTTAATTCACCCCTCCACTTT.

Notes on this clonotype: The conserved phenylalanine or tryptophan is not found at the CDR3 terminus, so this likely reflects a read error. It is unclear where the CDR3 begins or ends on the DNA, so no DNA is shown, and the CDR3 is as TCRdb lists it. V and J are TRBV2 and TRBJ2-1. The CDR3 is 9 amino acids long, termini counted. CDR1 and CDR2 from the germline V gene are SNHLY and FYNNEI. The CDR3 sequence is CASSLRDPD.

This clonotype was seen ten or more times. The CDR3 coding sequence is TGCAGCGTTTCCAGGGGCACAGATACGCAGTATTTT. It specifies CSVSRGTDTQYF. V and J are TRBV29-1 and TRBJ2-3; D perhaps matches TRBD1 (5 bases). This CDR3 comprises 12 residues. Per the germline V gene, CDR1 is SQVTM and CDR2 is ANQGSEA. V was clipped by 5 bases and J by 1 base, with 7 bases between them.

This clonotype appeared many times. The chain is built from TRBV12-3 or TRBV12-4 and TRBJ1-2, with D possibly TRBD1 on 6 matching bases. The germline V and J ends were trimmed by 5 bases and 2 bases, with 15 bases remaining between them. This CDR3 comprises 15 residues. CDR3 nucleotide sequence: TGTGCCAGCAGTCATAGGACAGCTGGAAACTATGGCTACACCTTC. It is translated as CASSHRTAGNYGYTF.

This clonotype was seen ten or more times. The chain has TRBV12-3 or TRBV12-4 and TRBJ1-2, with D perhaps TRBD1 (5 bases). This CDR3 is built from 12 residues. V lost 3 bases and J lost 8, with 10 bases in between. CDR3 loop: CASSFGGFGYTF. Here the CDR3 DNA reads TGTGCCAGCAGTTTCGGGGGATTCGGCTACACCTTC.

There are many counts of this clonotype. V and J are TRBV5-1 and TRBJ2-7; D gene uncertain. The length of the CDR3 is 12 residues. V gave up 6 bases and J gave up 1 base, with 8 bases separating them. Germline values: CDR1 SGHRS, CDR2 YFSETQ. In nucleotides, the CDR3 is TGCGCCAGCACCCCATCATCCTACGAGCAGTACTTC. It is translated as CASTPSSYEQYF.

This clonotype was recorded at least ten times. The chain has TRBV20-1 and TRBJ2-7; 9 bases are a match to TRBD2. V was pared by 7 bases and J by 0 bases, with 7 bases of the junction left unmatched. There are 14 residues in the CDR3. Per the germline V gene, CDR1 is DFQATT and CDR2 is SNEGSKA (reference sequence). CDR3 coding DNA: TGCAGTGTGAGTAGCGGGAGCCACTCCTACGAGCAGTACTTC. The encoded protein is CSVSSGSHSYEQYF.

The rearrangement uses TRBV7-9 and TRBJ1-4; D possibly corresponds to TRBD1 (5 bases). V lost 5 bases and J 7 bases, leaving 23 bases between the germline ends. This CDR3 comprises 17 residues. CDR1 is SEHNR, CDR2 FQNEAQ, per germline (reference sequence). For the CDR3, the DNA is TGTGCCAGCAGCCCTCGGACTAGCCGGGCAGGGAGTGAAAAACTGTTTTTT. Encoded protein: CASSPRTSRAGSEKLFF.